This passage covers 27 T cell receptor beta chains from one sample sequenced in a study of regulatory T cells in long-lasting Graves disease. The time point denotes: newly diagnosed GD, antithyroid drugs for less than 3 months. Scientists built the TCR library using RNA that was extracted from PBMCs. Arm-PCR of CDR3 regions and iRepertoire HTBI primers were used to build TCR beta libraries. TCRdb fed the multiplex PCR reads into MiXCR, producing one record per CDR3 protein. The table includes about 540,000 distinct CDR3 sequences, roughly 13% detected once. These data also formed part of another study, on T cells in Graves' hyperthyroidism and ophthalmopathy.

The source material was peripheral blood mononuclear cells (PBMCs), sampled at new diagnosis, from a patient treated with antithyroid drugs. All receptors derive from a man aged 25 to 40 with Graves disease.

This clonotype occurred a few times. V usage is TRBV3-1 and J usage is TRBJ2-5; TRBD2 aligns across 10 bases. From germline, CDR1 is LGHDT and CDR2 YNNKEL (reference sequence). This CDR3 has 16 residues. Losses at the gene ends were 4 bases for V and 3 bases for J; bases not matched to a gene: 8. The CDR3 region has the DNA TGTGCCAGCAGCCTCAATAGCGGGACTAGCGAAGAGACCCAGTACTTC. Its translation is CASSLNSGTSEETQYF.

With regard to this clonotype: This could be a read error, since a much larger clone is one nucleotide away. V and J are TRBV28 and TRBJ2-5; D perhaps matches TRBD2 (6 bases). V was trimmed by 6 bases and J by 8 bases, leaving 25 bases between them. The CDR3 runs to 16 residues. Per germline, CDR1 MDHEN and CDR2 SYDVKM. This CDR3 reads CASSRPGLSAAGTQYF. As DNA, the CDR3 is TGTGCCAGCAGCCGCCCTGGACTATCGGCCGCAGGTACCCAGTACTTC. Combining the CDR3 with reference TRBV28 and TRBJ2-5 gives the whole variable domain DVKVTQSSRYLVKRTGEKVFLECVQDMDHENMFWYRQDPGLGLRLIYFSYDVKMKEKGDIPEGYSVSREKKERFSLILESASTNQTSMYLCASSRPGLSAAGTQYFGPGTRLLVL.

As regards this clonotype: A much bigger clone sits one base away, suggesting this may be a read error. This chain connects TRBV29-1 to TRBJ2-7, with D perhaps matching TRBD2 (5 bases). The ends were cut back, 4 bases at V and 7 bases at J, with 26 bases in the middle. Germline values: CDR1 SQVTM, CDR2 ANQGSEA. CDR3 length: 16 amino acids. CDR3 residues: CSVAPWRRPSYNEQYF. The CDR3 DNA is TGCAGCGTTGCCCCCTGGAGGCGGCCCTCCTACAATGAGCAGTACTTC.

The V and J genes are TRBV29-1 and TRBJ2-1; 7 bases line up with TRBD2. This CDR3 has 14 amino acids. CDR1 is SQVTM, CDR2 ANQGSEA, per germline. With 2 bases clipped from V and 5 bases from J, the junction kept 6 bases outside the gene matches. The CDR3 reads CSVESGRINNEQFF. CDR3 DNA sequence: TGCAGCGTTGAATCCGGGAGGATTAACAATGAGCAGTTCTTC.

This clonotype has more than one count but fewer than ten. CDR3 protein: CSAVLAGAPNEQFF. The CDR3 DNA reads as TGCAGCGCCGTTCTAGCGGGAGCCCCCAATGAGCAGTTCTTC. The J gene is TRBJ2-1, the V gene TRBV29-1, with 10 positions matching TRBD2. Trimming at V came to 7 bases and at J to 6 bases, leaving 9 bases not matched to a gene. This CDR3 contains 14 residues. The germline CDR1 and CDR2 sequences are SQVTM and ANQGSEA.

The chain combines TRBV18 with TRBJ2-5; 8 bases are shared with TRBD2. This CDR3 has 13 amino acids. The germline V gene encodes CDR1 KGHSH and CDR2 LQKENI. Germline trimming cut 2 bases from V and 7 bases from J; bases unmatched to any gene: 3. Here the CDR3 DNA reads TGTGCCAGCTCACCAGGGACTAGACGGACCCAGTACTTC. As protein: CASSPGTRRTQYF.

The rearrangement joins TRBV10-3 to TRBJ2-7; no clear D gene. The length of the CDR3 is 15 residues. Germline CDR1 and CDR2: ENHRY and SYGVKD. Between the trimmed V and J ends, which lost 2 bases and 4 bases, there was a span of 15 bases. CDR3 residues: CAISEPYGSQYEQYF. The CDR3 DNA is TGTGCCATCAGTGAGCCCTACGGGTCTCAGTACGAGCAGTACTTC.

This chain connects TRBV29-1 to TRBJ1-3, with 8 bases fitting TRBD1. CDR3 length equals 15 residues. The ends lost 6 bases at V and 4 bases at J; junction bases unmatched: 11. Germline CDR1 SQVTM, CDR2 ANQGSEA. CDR3 sequence (DNA): TGCAGCGTCTCCCCCGGACAGGGATCAGGAAACACCATATATTTT. Its translation: CSVSPGQGSGNTIYF.

The chain has TRBV5-1 and TRBJ1-2; no definite D call. The germline gives CDR1 SGHRS, CDR2 YFSETQ. The CDR3 length is 14 residues. V was shortened by 4 bases and J by 0 bases, with 10 bases between the two germline ends. This chain's CDR3 is CASSPPGTNYGYTF. As DNA, the CDR3 is TGCGCCAGCAGCCCCCCCGGGACTAACTATGGCTACACCTTC. Drawing the rest from reference TRBV5-1 and TRBJ1-2, the complete variable domain is KAGVTQTPRYLIKTRGQQVTLSCSPISGHRSVSWYQQTPGQGLQFLFEYFSETQRNKGNFPGRFSGRQFSNSRSEMNVSTLELGDSALYLCASSPPGTNYGYTFGSGTRLTVV.

This clonotype was observed at least ten times. The genes are TRBV28 and TRBJ2-7, with D possibly being TRBD1 (6 bases). From germline, CDR1 is MDHEN and CDR2 SYDVKM. The germline V and J ends were trimmed by 6 bases and 2 bases, with 20 bases remaining between them. This CDR3 has 16 residues. The CDR3 is CASSSTTGRATYEQYF. The DNA of the CDR3 is TGTGCCAGCAGCTCAACGACAGGCCGAGCTACCTACGAGCAGTACTTC.

There are many counts of this clonotype. The rearrangement joins TRBV2 to TRBJ2-1, with D maybe TRBD1 (6 bases). CDR3 size: 13 residues. The germline V gene encodes CDR1 SNHLY and CDR2 FYNNEI. Trimming left V 6 bases short and J 6 bases short, with 12 bases between. In DNA form, the CDR3 reads TGTGCCAGCAGGGGGTCAGGGGTCAATGAGCAGTTCTTC. It specifies CASRGSGVNEQFF.

This clonotype was counted at least ten times. The gene calls are TRBV18 and TRBJ2-7; D unresolved. With 3 bases removed from V and 2 bases from J, the gap between germline ends came to 8 bases. CDR1 is KGHSH and CDR2 is LQKENI in the germline V gene. This CDR3 contains 13 residues. DNA for the CDR3: TGTGCCAGCTCACCCGACGTAGCCTACGAGCAGTACTTC. It yields the protein CASSPDVAYEQYF. Looking up the rest from reference TRBV18 and TRBJ2-7 gives the full variable domain: NAGVMQNPRHLVRRRGQEARLRCSPMKGHSHVYWYRQLPEEGLKFMVYLQKENIIDESGMPKERFSAEFPKEGPSILRIQQVVRGDSAAYFCASSPDVAYEQYFGPGTRLTVT.

Worth noting for this clonotype: A read error may account for a junction end that differs from germline. The rearrangement joins TRBV7-9 to TRBJ1-5, with no clear D. This CDR3 region has 13 residues. Germline values: CDR1 SEHNR, CDR2 FQNEAQ (reference sequence). CDR3: CVSSFGSNQPQHF. DNA for the CDR3: TGTGTCAGCAGCTTCGGGAGCAATCAGCCCCAGCATTTT.

This clonotype was counted many times. The chain employs TRBV18 and TRBJ2-1; D is unresolved. The germline gives CDR1 KGHSH, CDR2 LQKENI. V lost 3 bases and J lost 6, with 15 bases in between. The CDR3 totals 15 residues. The CDR3 bases are TGTGCCAGCTCACCCCCGGGTCCAAGGCGCAATGAGCAGTTCTTC. Its protein product is CASSPPGPRRNEQFF.

This clonotype has at least ten counts. The chain links TRBV20-1 to TRBJ2-7; possible D gene TRBD2, 6 bases. The CDR3 length is 13 residues. The ends were cut back, 3 bases at V and 2 bases at J, with 11 bases in the middle. Germline V gene data show CDR1 as DFQATT and CDR2 as SNEGSKA (reference sequence). CDR3 bases: TGCAGTGCTAGCAGGCGGGGAGCCTACGAGCAGTACTTC. Its protein product is CSASRRGAYEQYF.

This clonotype has at least ten counts. The rearrangement uses TRBV5-1 and TRBJ2-7, with D possibly being TRBD2 (6 bases). CDR3 size: 12 residues. The ends were cut back, 7 bases at V and 4 bases at J, with 12 bases in the middle. Germline loops: CDR1 SGHRS, CDR2 YFSETQ. CDR3 coding DNA: TGCGCCAGCCGAGCAGGGAGGTACGAGCAGTACTTC. It is translated as CASRAGRYEQYF.

This clonotype was recorded at least ten times. The genes are TRBV6-2 or TRBV6-3 and TRBJ2-7; D is ambiguous. V lost 0 bases and J 1 base, leaving 7 bases between the germline ends. The length of the CDR3 is 14 residues. Germline V CDR1 and CDR2: MNHEY, SVGEGT. The DNA of the CDR3 is TGTGCCAGCAGTTACTCGCTCGCATCCTACGAGCAGTACTTC. It specifies CASSYSLASYEQYF.

This clonotype was detected many times. This chain joins TRBV6-1 and TRBJ1-3; 8 bases are shared with TRBD1. CDR3 length: 15 amino acids. Germline V gives CDR1 MNHNS, CDR2 SASEGT. V shed 4 bases, J shed 0 bases, and the junction held 2 bases outside the gene matches. Here the CDR3 reads CASSVTGGSGNTIYF. In nucleotides, the CDR3 is TGTGCCAGCAGTGTAACAGGGGGCTCTGGAAACACCATATATTTT.

The table lists this clonotype with a count of one. A much larger clone lies a single base off, so this may be a read error. V gene TRBV12-3 or TRBV12-4 combines with J gene TRBJ1-5, with D possibly being TRBD1 (6 bases). V was trimmed by 0 bases and J by 5 bases, leaving 11 bases between them. The length of the CDR3 is 15 residues. The CDR3 DNA reads as TGTGCCAGCAGTTTAGCGAGGGGGGTAGATCAGCCCCAGCATTTT. Protein sequence: CASSLARGVDQPQHF.

Concerning this clonotype: An end of the junction differs from the germline gene, which may be a read error. The V call is TRBV2, the J call TRBJ1-6, with TRBD1 matching 10 bases. The CDR3 has 16 residues. Germline V gene data show CDR1 as SNHLY and CDR2 as FYNNEI. The CDR3 reads CASSTGRDRGNLPLHF. The CDR3 coding sequence is TGCGCCAGCAGTACCGGCCGGGACAGGGGTAATTTACCCCTCCACTTT.

In its sample, this clonotype was seen many times. The V call is TRBV6-5, the J call TRBJ2-3; a weak D match, TRBD2 (5 bases). The CDR3 has 13 amino acids. Trimming cost V 0 bases and J 6 bases, with 7 bases left between them. Germline CDR1 MNHEY, CDR2 SVGAGI. This chain's CDR3 is CASSYSPGDTQYF. The DNA for the CDR3 is TGTGCCAGCAGTTACTCTCCGGGGGATACGCAGTATTTT.

This clonotype has a count of ten or more. The chain recombines TRBV11-2 with TRBJ2-5, with no clear D. Germline loops: CDR1 SGHAT, CDR2 FQNNGV. The CDR3 runs 13 residues. Trimming took 1 base from V and 9 from J, leaving 12 bases between them. In DNA form, the CDR3 reads TGTGCCAGCAGCTTAGTAACTTTAAGGGCCCAGTACTTC. This translates into CASSLVTLRAQYF.

V and J are TRBV29-1 and TRBJ2-6; D remains unclear. Trimming stripped 1 base from V and 8 bases from J, with 9 bases between. Germline CDR1 SQVTM, CDR2 ANQGSEA. The CDR3 consists of 13 residues. Here the CDR3 reads CSVEGRTPNVLTF. DNA for the CDR3: TGCAGCGTTGAAGGACGGACGCCCAACGTCCTGACTTTC.

A note on this clonotype: A much larger clone is a single base away; this may be a read error. The chain uses TRBV29-1 and TRBJ2-3; 8 bases map to TRBD1. The CDR3 loop spans 13 amino acids. CDR1 and CDR2 from the germline V gene are SQVTM and ANQGSEA. CDR3: CSARTGSTDTQCF. The CDR3 DNA follows: TGCAGCGCCCGGACAGGGTCGACAGATACGCAGTGTTTT.

This clonotype has ten or more counts. The rearrangement links TRBV29-1 to TRBJ2-7; 7 bases align to TRBD1. The trim removed 4 bases at V and 7 bases at J, leaving 4 bases unmatched. The CDR3 covers 11 residues. Germline CDR1 SQVTM, CDR2 ANQGSEA. The CDR3 loop reads CSVAVRGEQYF. The CDR3 DNA sequence: TGCAGCGTTGCCGTCAGGGGGGAGCAGTACTTC.

This clonotype came up many times. CDR3 DNA sequence: TGTGCCAGCAGCTTGAGCGGGCTGGGGACCCAGTACTTC. Translated, it gives CASSLSGLGTQYF. J is TRBJ2-5 and V is TRBV7-6; D possibly corresponds to TRBD2 (6 bases). Trimming shortened V by 3 bases and J by 7 bases, and 12 bases separated the two germline ends. The CDR3 contains 13 residues. Germline CDR1 SGHVS, CDR2 FNYEAQ. Using reference TRBV7-6 and TRBJ2-5 for the parts outside the CDR3, the full variable domain is GAGVSQSPRYKVTKRGQDVALRCDPISGHVSLYWYRQALGQGPEFLTYFNYEAQQDKSGLPNDRFSAERPEGSISTLTIQRTEQRDSAMYRCASSLSGLGTQYFGPGTRLLVL.

This clonotype was found many times. This sequence joins TRBV2 and TRBJ2-7; 11 bases match TRBD1. CDR3 length: 15 residues. Trimming at V came to 4 bases and at J to 0 bases, leaving 2 bases not matched to a gene. The germline V gene has CDR1 SNHLY and CDR2 FYNNEI. The CDR3 region has the DNA TGTGCCAGCAGTGGGACAGGGGGCGCCTCCTACGAGCAGTACTTC. Residues: CASSGTGGASYEQYF.